Listed below are T cell receptor beta chains from one sample, sequenced in a study of Ad26.COV2.S vaccination and SARS-CoV-2 variants. Assay: immunoSEQ multiplex PCR; the TCRdb copy retains only in-frame clones and omits some. The sample includes about 680,000 clones, roughly 90% of them seen just once. Source: peripheral blood, taken in a trial of Ad26.COV2.S vaccine versus placebo. These receptors were taken from a person between 18 and 65 years old who received the Ad26.COV2.S COVID-19 vaccine or a placebo. The CDR3 runs from the conserved cysteine through the conserved F or W. The D gene is left open where the match is weak. A row's size may be missing; if present it is once, few, many or a size class.

abundance: -
j_gene: TRBJ2-1
v_gene: TRBV6-5
d_gene: TRBD2
CDR3aa: CASRDLAGLYNEQFF
CDR3nt: TGTGCCAGCAGGGACTTAGCGGGGCTCTACAATGAGCAGTTCTTC

abundance: once
j_gene: TRBJ1-1
v_gene: TRBV5-1
d_gene: -
CDR3aa: CASSPSNTEAFF
CDR3nt: TGCGCCAGCAGCCCGTCGAACACTGAAGCTTTCTTT

abundance: -
j_gene: TRBJ2-7
v_gene: TRBV7-9
d_gene: -
CDR3aa: CASGLGYEQYF
CDR3nt: TGTGCCAGCGGACTTGGGTACGAGCAGTACTTC

abundance: -
j_gene: TRBJ1-1
v_gene: TRBV5-1
d_gene: -
CDR3aa: CASSLGMNTEAFF
CDR3nt: TGCGCCAGCAGCTTAGGGATGAACACTGAAGCTTTCTTT

abundance: -
j_gene: TRBJ2-7
v_gene: TRBV18
d_gene: TRBD2
CDR3aa: CASSPWGGNEQYF
CDR3nt: TGTGCCAGCTCACCATGGGGAGGGAACGAGCAGTACTTC

abundance: -
j_gene: TRBJ1-2
v_gene: TRBV4-1
d_gene: -
CDR3aa: CASSQDTANYGYTF
CDR3nt: TGCGCCAGCAGCCAAGACACAGCAAACTATGGCTACACCTTC

abundance: -
j_gene: TRBJ2-2
v_gene: TRBV30
d_gene: TRBD2
CDR3aa: CAWIGGSGSSGELFF
CDR3nt: TGTGCCTGGATTGGGGGTAGCGGGAGCTCCGGGGAGCTGTTTTTT

abundance: -
j_gene: TRBJ2-5
v_gene: TRBV12-3/TRBV12-4
d_gene: -
CDR3aa: CASSLRLMQTQYF
CDR3nt: TGTGCCAGCAGTCTTCGACTAATGCAGACCCAGTACTTC

abundance: -
j_gene: TRBJ2-7
v_gene: TRBV7-2
d_gene: -
CDR3aa: CASSFVHSNYEQYF
CDR3nt: TGTGCCAGCAGCTTTGTGCACAGTAACTACGAGCAGTACTTC

abundance: -
j_gene: TRBJ2-3
v_gene: TRBV5-5
d_gene: -
CDR3aa: CASSLDGGGTDTQYF
CDR3nt: TGTGCCAGCAGCTTGGACGGGGGCGGCACAGATACGCAGTATTTT

abundance: -
j_gene: TRBJ2-2
v_gene: TRBV11-2
d_gene: TRBD1
CDR3aa: CASSLGTGIANTGELFF
CDR3nt: TGTGCCAGCAGCTTAGGGACAGGGATTGCGAACACCGGGGAGCTGTTTTTT

abundance: -
j_gene: TRBJ2-1
v_gene: TRBV7-9
d_gene: -
CDR3aa: CASSARDEQFF
CDR3nt: TGTGCCAGCAGCGCGCGGGATGAGCAGTTCTTC

abundance: once
j_gene: TRBJ2-1
v_gene: TRBV7-8
d_gene: TRBD2
CDR3aa: CASTQRAGGAVFYNEQFF
CDR3nt: TGTGCCAGCACCCAACGGGCCGGGGGGGCCGTCTTCTACAATGAGCAGTTCTTC

abundance: -
j_gene: TRBJ1-5
v_gene: TRBV6-6
d_gene: -
CDR3aa: CASALGEGRSNQPQHF
CDR3nt: TGTGCCAGCGCCTTGGGGGAGGGGAGGAGCAATCAGCCCCAGCATTTT

abundance: -
j_gene: TRBJ2-2
v_gene: TRBV7-9
d_gene: -
CDR3aa: CASSPQGPGELFF
CDR3nt: TGTGCCAGCAGCCCTCAGGGCCCCGGGGAGCTGTTTTTT

abundance: -
j_gene: TRBJ1-2
v_gene: TRBV6-5
d_gene: -
CDR3aa: CASGRLDRYTF
CDR3nt: TGTGCCAGTGGACGGTTGGATCGCTACACCTTC

abundance: -
j_gene: TRBJ2-7
v_gene: TRBV2
d_gene: TRBD1
CDR3aa: CASSERDRGNYEQYF
CDR3nt: TGTGCCAGCAGTGAAAGGGACAGGGGCAACTACGAGCAGTACTTC

abundance: -
j_gene: TRBJ2-1
v_gene: TRBV5-4
d_gene: TRBD1
CDR3aa: CASSAGTGPYNEQFF
CDR3nt: TGTGCCAGCAGCGCCGGGACAGGTCCCTACAATGAGCAGTTCTTC

abundance: -
j_gene: TRBJ2-1
v_gene: TRBV3-1/TRBV3-2
d_gene: TRBD2
CDR3aa: CASSNNLAGGPHDEQFF
CDR3nt: TGTGCCAGCAGCAACAACCTAGCGGGAGGGCCGCATGATGAGCAGTTCTTC

abundance: -
j_gene: TRBJ1-2
v_gene: TRBV12-3/TRBV12-4
d_gene: -
CDR3aa: CASSGTGLGYTF
CDR3nt: TGTGCCAGCAGCGGAACGGGGTTGGGCTACACCTTC

abundance: -
j_gene: TRBJ2-6
v_gene: TRBV24-1
d_gene: -
CDR3aa: CATSVRSSGANVLTF
CDR3nt: TGTGCCACCAGTGTCCGGTCCTCTGGGGCCAACGTCCTGACTTTC

abundance: -
j_gene: TRBJ1-5
v_gene: TRBV27
d_gene: TRBD1
CDR3aa: CASSLFGTGPNQPQHF
CDR3nt: TGTGCCAGCAGTCTCTTCGGGACAGGGCCAAATCAGCCCCAGCATTTT

abundance: -
j_gene: TRBJ2-2
v_gene: TRBV2
d_gene: TRBD1
CDR3aa: CASSVQGAATGELFF
CDR3nt: TGTGCCAGCAGTGTTCAGGGGGCTGCTACCGGGGAGCTGTTTTTT

abundance: -
j_gene: TRBJ2-3
v_gene: TRBV30
d_gene: TRBD2
CDR3aa: CAWSLGGGVGDTQYF
CDR3nt: TGTGCCTGGAGTCTGGGCGGGGGGGTAGGAGATACGCAGTATTTT

abundance: -
j_gene: TRBJ1-1
v_gene: TRBV18
d_gene: -
CDR3aa: CASSPLPATGSTEAFF
CDR3nt: TGTGCCAGCTCACCACTCCCCGCTACAGGGAGTACTGAAGCTTTCTTT

abundance: few
j_gene: TRBJ1-2
v_gene: TRBV29-1
d_gene: -
CDR3aa: CSVDPREAYGYTF
CDR3nt: TGCAGCGTTGACCCTAGGGAAGCCTATGGCTACACCTTC

abundance: -
j_gene: TRBJ1-1
v_gene: TRBV5-1
d_gene: -
CDR3aa: CASSLDLQVGVYTEAFF
CDR3nt: TGCGCCAGCAGCTTGGACCTACAGGTGGGGGTTTACACTGAAGCTTTCTTT

abundance: -
j_gene: TRBJ1-1
v_gene: TRBV7-9
d_gene: -
CDR3aa: CASSSDRKNTEAFF
CDR3nt: TGTGCCAGCAGCTCCGACAGGAAGAACACTGAAGCTTTCTTT

abundance: -
j_gene: TRBJ2-7
v_gene: TRBV7-2
d_gene: TRBD1
CDR3aa: CASSTRTGRSSYEQYF
CDR3nt: TGTGCCAGCAGCACTCGGACAGGGCGAAGCTCCTACGAGCAGTACTTC

abundance: -
j_gene: TRBJ2-5
v_gene: TRBV5-4
d_gene: -
CDR3aa: CASSLMGISQETQYF
CDR3nt: TGTGCCAGCAGCCTTATGGGTATTTCGCAAGAGACCCAGTACTTC

abundance: -
j_gene: TRBJ2-5
v_gene: TRBV6-5
d_gene: -
CDR3aa: CASSYSDGKGETQYF
CDR3nt: TGTGCCAGCAGTTACTCGGATGGGAAGGGAGAGACCCAGTACTTC

abundance: -
j_gene: TRBJ2-1
v_gene: TRBV4-2
d_gene: TRBD2
CDR3aa: CASSPGLAGGSDEQFF
CDR3nt: TGTGCCAGCAGCCCAGGACTAGCGGGGGGGTCCGATGAGCAGTTCTTC

abundance: -
j_gene: TRBJ2-2
v_gene: TRBV15
d_gene: -
CDR3aa: CATSRGDSTGELFF
CDR3nt: TGTGCCACCAGCAGAGGCGACAGCACCGGGGAGCTGTTTTTT

abundance: -
j_gene: TRBJ2-1
v_gene: TRBV19
d_gene: -
CDR3aa: CASSIVRYNEQFF
CDR3nt: TGTGCCAGTAGTATAGTTAGATACAATGAGCAGTTCTTC

abundance: -
j_gene: TRBJ2-7
v_gene: TRBV10-3
d_gene: TRBD1
CDR3aa: CATQTGESYEQYF
CDR3nt: TGTGCCACTCAGACAGGGGAGTCCTACGAGCAGTACTTC

abundance: -
j_gene: TRBJ2-6
v_gene: TRBV18
d_gene: -
CDR3aa: CASSPFDIGPTSSGANVLTF
CDR3nt: TGTGCCAGCTCACCGTTCGACATAGGGCCGACCAGCTCTGGGGCCAACGTCCTGACTTTC

abundance: -
j_gene: TRBJ1-5
v_gene: TRBV19
d_gene: -
CDR3aa: CASSRGIGVSNQPQHF
CDR3nt: TGTGCCAGTAGTAGGGGGATAGGGGTTAGCAATCAGCCCCAGCATTTT

abundance: -
j_gene: TRBJ2-1
v_gene: TRBV11-2
d_gene: TRBD2
CDR3aa: CASSPPSGRGHEQFF
CDR3nt: TGTGCCAGCAGCCCCCCTAGCGGGAGGGGGCATGAGCAGTTCTTC

abundance: once
j_gene: TRBJ1-6
v_gene: TRBV6-5
d_gene: -
CDR3aa: CASRRSNDSPLHF
CDR3nt: TGTGCCAGCAGACGGAGTAACGATTCACCCCTCCACTTT

abundance: -
j_gene: TRBJ2-1
v_gene: TRBV2
d_gene: -
CDR3aa: CASSVMGNEQFF
CDR3nt: TGTGCCAGCAGTGTTATGGGAAATGAGCAGTTCTTC

abundance: -
j_gene: TRBJ2-7
v_gene: TRBV20-1
d_gene: -
CDR3aa: CSASPQGRNEQYF
CDR3nt: TGCAGTGCTAGTCCCCAGGGGAGAAACGAGCAGTACTTC

abundance: -
j_gene: TRBJ2-1
v_gene: TRBV18
d_gene: -
CDR3aa: CASSPGWGGDEQFF
CDR3nt: TGTGCCAGCTCACCGGGCTGGGGTGGGGATGAGCAGTTCTTC

abundance: once
j_gene: TRBJ1-2
v_gene: TRBV24-1
d_gene: -
CDR3aa: CATWANYGYTF
CDR3nt: TGTGCCACCTGGGCTAACTATGGCTACACCTTC

abundance: once
j_gene: TRBJ2-2
v_gene: TRBV7-9
d_gene: -
CDR3aa: CASSLGSGELFF
CDR3nt: TGTGCCAGCAGCTTGGGCTCCGGGGAGCTGTTTTTT

abundance: -
j_gene: TRBJ2-1
v_gene: TRBV5-1
d_gene: TRBD2
CDR3aa: CASSLGTPGTSGQFF
CDR3nt: TGCGCCAGCAGCTTGGGAACCCCCGGGACTAGCGGGCAGTTCTTC

abundance: few
j_gene: TRBJ2-7
v_gene: TRBV5-1
d_gene: -
CDR3aa: CASSPGLFSYEQYF
CDR3nt: TGCGCCAGCAGCCCAGGTTTGTTTTCCTACGAGCAGTACTTC

abundance: -
j_gene: TRBJ1-1
v_gene: TRBV18
d_gene: -
CDR3aa: CASSPGRVAFF
CDR3nt: TGTGCCAGCTCACCGGGCAGGGTAGCTTTCTTT

abundance: -
j_gene: TRBJ2-3
v_gene: TRBV3-1/TRBV3-2
d_gene: -
CDR3aa: CASSPASFDTQYF
CDR3nt: TGTGCCAGCAGCCCCGCCTCGTTTGATACGCAGTATTTT

abundance: -
j_gene: TRBJ2-3
v_gene: TRBV18
d_gene: -
CDR3aa: CASTQEGPATDTQYF
CDR3nt: TGTGCCAGCACGCAGGAGGGACCGGCCACAGATACGCAGTATTTT

abundance: -
j_gene: TRBJ1-1
v_gene: TRBV5-8
d_gene: -
CDR3aa: CASSLATVNTEAFF
CDR3nt: TGTGCCAGCAGCTTGGCCACGGTGAACACTGAAGCTTTCTTT

abundance: -
j_gene: TRBJ1-4
v_gene: TRBV30
d_gene: TRBD1
CDR3aa: CAWNRDSNEKLFF
CDR3nt: TGTGCCTGGAACCGGGACAGCAATGAAAAACTGTTTTTT

abundance: -
j_gene: TRBJ2-7
v_gene: TRBV2
d_gene: -
CDR3aa: CASSEEVGVYEQYF
CDR3nt: TGTGCCAGCAGTGAAGAGGTAGGGGTCTACGAGCAGTACTTC

abundance: -
j_gene: TRBJ1-4
v_gene: TRBV27
d_gene: TRBD1
CDR3aa: CASSNRDRGEKLFF
CDR3nt: TGTGCCAGCAGTAACCGGGACAGGGGGGAAAAACTGTTTTTT

abundance: -
j_gene: TRBJ1-5
v_gene: TRBV15
d_gene: -
CDR3aa: CATSRVATHNQPQHF
CDR3nt: TGTGCCACCAGCAGGGTGGCAACGCACAATCAGCCCCAGCATTTT

abundance: -
j_gene: TRBJ1-4
v_gene: TRBV19
d_gene: -
CDR3aa: CASRTAPNEKLFF
CDR3nt: TGTGCCAGTAGGACAGCCCCTAATGAAAAACTGTTTTTT

abundance: -
j_gene: TRBJ2-3
v_gene: TRBV6-1
d_gene: TRBD2
CDR3aa: CASSATSGRGGTDTQYF
CDR3nt: TGTGCCAGCAGTGCGACTAGCGGGAGAGGCGGCACAGATACGCAGTATTTT

abundance: -
j_gene: TRBJ2-6
v_gene: TRBV15
d_gene: -
CDR3aa: CATSRDAGANVLTF
CDR3nt: TGTGCCACCAGCAGAGACGCCGGGGCCAACGTCCTGACTTTC

abundance: -
j_gene: TRBJ2-1
v_gene: TRBV6-5
d_gene: TRBD1
CDR3aa: CASYRGRDNEQFF
CDR3nt: TGTGCCAGCTACAGGGGGCGCGACAATGAGCAGTTCTTC

abundance: -
j_gene: TRBJ1-2
v_gene: TRBV4-1
d_gene: TRBD1
CDR3aa: CASSQRYQGATYGYTF
CDR3nt: TGCGCCAGCAGCCAAAGGTACCAGGGGGCGACCTATGGCTACACCTTC

abundance: -
j_gene: TRBJ2-1
v_gene: TRBV24-1
d_gene: -
CDR3aa: CATSAGLSYNEQFF
CDR3nt: TGTGCCACCAGTGCAGGACTGTCTTACAATGAGCAGTTCTTC